These 25 T cell receptor beta chains came from one sample sequenced in a study of T cells in Graves' hyperthyroidism and ophthalmopathy. Amplified TCR beta CDR3 regions derived from RNA transcripts. RT-PCR in the first round (using the HTBI primer set) targeted the TCR CDR3. TCRdb recomputed calls from the multiplex PCR reads with MiXCR, one row per CDR3 protein. The data show about 400,000 distinct CDR3 sequences, less than 20% seen once. The sample taken for sequencing was blood. These receptor sequences come from a woman aged 18 to 35 with Graves' hyperthyroidism.

For this clonotype: This may be a read error, as it is one base from a much larger clone. The J gene is TRBJ1-5, the V gene TRBV20-1, with D hard to call. This CDR3 comprises 14 residues. V shed 3 bases and J shed 2 bases, with 11 bases lying between them. Germline V gene lookup returns CDR1 DFQATT and CDR2 SNEGSKA (reference sequence). CDR3 sequence (DNA): TGCAGTGCTAGGGCAGGCTTTGGCAATCAGCCCCAGCATTTT. It specifies CSARAGFGNQPQHF.

Many counts were recorded for this clonotype. This rearrangement joins TRBV20-1 to TRBJ2-1; 8 nucleotides agree with TRBD2. With V trimmed by 1 base and J by 2 bases, 13 bases remained unmatched. CDR3 length equals 18 residues. The V gene's germline CDR1 is DFQATT and CDR2 SNEGSKA (reference sequence). The CDR3 DNA follows: TGCAGTGCTAGAGGAGTTTTGGCGGGGGGATCACCCTACAATGAGCAGTTCTTC. Translating it yields CSARGVLAGGSPYNEQFF.

V gene TRBV9 combines with J gene TRBJ1-2; 9 positions match TRBD1. This CDR3 has 15 amino acids. Germline V gene data show CDR1 as SGDLS and CDR2 as YYNGEE. The V gene end was trimmed by 0 bases and the J gene end by 1 base; junction bases not matched to a gene: 1. CDR3 bases: TGTGCCAGCAGCGTAGGGGACAGGGTTAACTATGGCTACACCTTC. Residues: CASSVGDRVNYGYTF.

This clonotype was counted a few times. Just one base apart from a much larger clone, this may be a read error. The chain combines TRBV20-1 with TRBJ2-1, with a tentative D call TRBD1 (6 bases). V was trimmed by 4 bases and J by 9 bases, leaving 10 bases between them. Germline V lookup: CDR1 DFQATT, CDR2 SNEGSKA (reference sequence). There are 11 residues in the CDR3. As DNA, the CDR3 is TGCAGTGCTAACAGGGAGCGTGAGCAGTTCTTC. It is translated as CSANREREQFF.

In this sample, this clonotype turned up many times. The chain employs TRBV28 and TRBJ1-5; D gene ambiguous. Deletions cut 6 bases from V and 3 bases from J, with 12 bases between. Germline assignment: CDR1 MDHEN and CDR2 SYDVKM. This CDR3 is built from 14 residues. CDR3 protein: CASSQGIHNQPQHF. Here the CDR3 DNA reads TGTGCCAGCAGCCAAGGGATTCACAATCAGCCCCAGCATTTT. The full variable domain, its missing parts supplied by reference TRBV28 and TRBJ1-5, is DVKVTQSSRYLVKRTGEKVFLECVQDMDHENMFWYRQDPGLGLRLIYFSYDVKMKEKGDIPEGYSVSREKKERFSLILESASTNQTSMYLCASSQGIHNQPQHFGDGTRLSIL.

This clonotype was detected many times. The chain joins TRBV12-3 or TRBV12-4 to TRBJ1-2; D remains ambiguous. Trimming left V 6 bases short and J 6 bases short, with 14 bases between. This CDR3 comprises 13 residues. CDR3 bases: TGTGCCAGCAGCCCCCTTATAGGCCATGGCTACACCTTC. This gives the protein CASSPLIGHGYTF.

As to this clonotype: This may be a read error: a much more frequent sequence differs by one nucleotide. J is TRBJ2-5 and V is TRBV11-2; TRBD2 is a possible D gene (5 bases). From germline, CDR1 is SGHAT and CDR2 FQNNGV. The V and J ends lost 5 bases and 4 bases respectively, with 17 bases between them. The CDR3 extends over 15 amino acids. CDR3 region: CASSKPELGGETQYF. The CDR3 DNA reads as TGTGCCAGCAGCAAACCGGAACTAGGAGGAGAGACCCAGTACTTC.

This clonotype occurred a few times. The gene calls are TRBV7-6 and TRBJ2-3, with 7 positions matching TRBD2. Trimming cost V 3 bases and J 0 bases; bases outside gene matches: 6. The germline V gene has CDR1 SGHVS and CDR2 FNYEAQ. The CDR3 runs to 16 residues. The CDR3 region is CASSLGGAPSTDTQYF. Here the CDR3 DNA reads TGTGCCAGCAGCTTGGGAGGGGCCCCTAGCACAGATACGCAGTATTTT.

Regarding this clonotype: One junction end does not reproduce the germline sequence, and a read error may be involved. V usage is TRBV14 and J usage is TRBJ1-2, with TRBD1 matching 7 bases. CDR1 SGHDN and CDR2 FVKESK come from the germline V gene. This CDR3 has 13 amino acids. CDR3 in amino acids: CACSPNRGSGYTF. CDR3 DNA: TGTGCCTGCAGCCCAAACAGGGGCAGCGGCTACACCTTC.

This clonotype occurred many times. The chain has TRBV5-1 and TRBJ2-1, with 10 nucleotides matching TRBD1. This CDR3 is 17 amino acids long. J lost 2 bases, V lost 0 bases, and 5 bases had no gene match. CDR1 and CDR2 (germline): SGHRS, YFSETQ. CDR3 bases: TGCGCCAGCAGCTTGGCGACAGGGGGCATGGCCTACAATGAGCAGTTCTTC. Protein product: CASSLATGGMAYNEQFF. The full variable domain, rest sourced from reference TRBV5-1 and TRBJ2-1, is KAGVTQTPRYLIKTRGQQVTLSCSPISGHRSVSWYQQTPGQGLQFLFEYFSETQRNKGNFPGRFSGRQFSNSRSEMNVSTLELGDSALYLCASSLATGGMAYNEQFFGPGTRLTVL.

This clonotype was detected many times. This chain connects TRBV20-1 to TRBJ1-6; possibly TRBD1 for D (5 bases). The germline V gene encodes CDR1 DFQATT and CDR2 SNEGSKA (reference sequence). The V end lost 5 bases, the J end lost 12 bases, and 14 bases lay between the germline ends. CDR3 length: 12 residues. In DNA, the CDR3 is TGCAGTGCTTCCGGGGCCATGGGACCCCTCCACTTT. Encoded protein: CSASGAMGPLHF.

There are many counts of this clonotype. This chain uses TRBV20-1 with TRBJ2-5; no clear D gene. The V and J ends lost 4 bases and 0 bases respectively, with 18 bases between them. This CDR3 contains 16 residues. Per the germline V gene, CDR1 is DFQATT and CDR2 is SNEGSKA (reference sequence). CDR3 sequence (DNA): TGCAGTGCTACTAGGCTTATTGTGACGAACCAAGAGACCCAGTACTTC. Protein: CSATRLIVTNQETQYF.

Many counts were recorded for this clonotype. The chain joins TRBV7-3 to TRBJ2-3; D unclear. CDR1 SGHTA and CDR2 FQGTGA come from the germline V gene. The V end was cut by 4 bases, the J end by 3 bases, with 8 bases between. This CDR3 contains 13 residues. The DNA for the CDR3 is TGTGCCAGCAGCTCTATCAGAACAGATACGCAGTATTTT. It is translated as CASSSIRTDTQYF.

In this sample, this clonotype turned up a few times. This sequence joins TRBV10-2 and TRBJ2-7; D uncertain. The CDR3 spans 14 residues. V was shortened by 5 bases and J by 2 bases, with 13 bases between the two germline ends. Germline CDR1 WSHSY, CDR2 SAAADI. CDR3 region: CASSPRKNAYEQYF. The CDR3 nucleotides read TGCGCCAGCAGTCCACGGAAGAACGCCTACGAGCAGTACTTC.

This clonotype was observed a handful of times. The chain employs TRBV20-1 and TRBJ2-7; TRBD1 aligns across 7 bases. This CDR3 has 14 residues. Germline V gene lookup returns CDR1 DFQATT and CDR2 SNEGSKA (reference sequence). Germline trimming cut 2 bases from V and 2 bases from J; bases unmatched to any gene: 6. The CDR3 coding sequence is TGCAGTGCTAGATTGGGACAGTCCCCCTACGAGCAGTACTTC. Its protein product is CSARLGQSPYEQYF.

This clonotype turned up a few times. A much larger clone lies one base from this, so it may be a read error. The J gene is TRBJ1-1, the V gene TRBV12-3 or TRBV12-4, with D unresolved. Trimming cost V 8 bases and J 4 bases, with 11 bases left between them. The CDR3 spans 12 residues. CDR3: CASSEGSTEAFF. Written as DNA, the CDR3 is TGTGCCAGCTCTGAGGGTAGCACTGAAGCTTTCTTT.

This clonotype was counted a few times. A much larger clone differs from this one at a single base, so this may be a read error. The chain couples TRBV12-3 or TRBV12-4 to TRBJ2-1; 9 bases map to TRBD2. The ends lost 5 bases at V and 9 bases at J; junction bases unmatched: 8. The CDR3 covers 14 residues. CDR3 protein: CASSGAGGPGEQFF. The CDR3 nucleotides are TGTGCCAGCAGTGGGGCGGGGGGGCCTGGTGAGCAGTTCTTC.

This clonotype was seen many times. The rearrangement joins TRBV20-1 to TRBJ2-3; tentative D call: TRBD1 (6 bases). The length of the CDR3 is 16 residues. From germline, CDR1 is DFQATT and CDR2 SNEGSKA (reference sequence). V was cut by 0 bases and J by 0 bases, with 13 bases left in between. CDR3 in DNA: TGCAGTGCTAGAGAGGGGACACACACTAGCACAGATACGCAGTATTTT. Residues: CSAREGTHTSTDTQYF.

This clonotype was seen many times. V and J are TRBV19 and TRBJ2-7; TRBD2 agrees at 13 bases. The CDR3 covers 17 residues. After removal of 5 bases from V and 0 bases from J, the junction contained 7 bases not matched to a gene. Germline V gene sequence: CDR1 LNHDA, CDR2 SQIVND (reference sequence). CDR3 protein: CASSPGLAGASSYEQYF. CDR3 coding DNA: TGTGCCAGTAGTCCAGGACTAGCGGGGGCGAGCTCCTACGAGCAGTACTTC.

V gene TRBV19 combines with J gene TRBJ1-5; possible D gene TRBD1, 6 bases. CDR3 length: 16 amino acids. Trimming left V 4 bases short and J 6 bases short, with 19 bases between. Germline CDR1 LNHDA, CDR2 SQIVND (reference sequence). The CDR3 sequence is CASSTRLTGNAQPQHF. CDR3 in DNA: TGTGCCAGTAGTACCCGATTAACAGGGAACGCTCAGCCCCAGCATTTT.

The chain uses TRBV7-2 and TRBJ1-5; 7 bases line up with TRBD1. The V gene end was trimmed by 5 bases and the J gene end by 6 bases; junction bases not matched to a gene: 19. The CDR3 consists of 18 residues. Germline V gene data show CDR1 as SGHTA and CDR2 as FQGNSA. Here the CDR3 DNA reads TGTGCCAGCAGCCCACGAATTGAGGGACAGTCTCGAATTCAGCCCCAGCATTTT. Translating it yields CASSPRIEGQSRIQPQHF.

The table lists this clonotype with many counts. J is TRBJ1-5 and V is TRBV27; 9 nucleotides agree with TRBD1. This CDR3 region has 14 residues. Germline trimming cut 5 bases from V and 6 bases from J; bases unmatched to any gene: 5. The V gene's germline CDR1 is MNHEY and CDR2 SMNVEV (reference sequence). The CDR3 loop reads CASSPGQGTQPQHF. The CDR3 DNA follows: TGTGCCAGCAGTCCGGGACAGGGTACTCAGCCCCAGCATTTT.

This clonotype was seen only a few times. The chain has TRBV12-3 or TRBV12-4 and TRBJ1-1, with 8 bases aligning to TRBD1. V gave up 6 bases and J gave up 2 bases; unmatched junction bases: 11. There are 16 residues in the CDR3. The CDR3 sequence is CASSYRTGTGNTEAFF. CDR3 nucleotide sequence: TGTGCCAGCAGCTACCGAACCGGGACAGGTAACACTGAAGCTTTCTTT.

This clonotype was seen many times. The rearrangement joins TRBV11-2 to TRBJ2-1, with 11 nucleotides matching TRBD2. The germline CDR1 and CDR2 sequences are SGHAT and FQNNGV. V lost 4 bases, J lost 4 bases, and 3 bases stayed unmatched. The CDR3 runs to 15 residues. The CDR3 DNA reads TGTGCCAGCAGCTCGCTAGCGGGGGGATACAATGAGCAGTTCTTC. Residues: CASSSLAGGYNEQFF.

This clonotype has at least ten counts. This chain uses TRBV24-1 with TRBJ2-1; the D gene could be TRBD1 or TRBD2 (5 bases each). CDR1 is KGHDR and CDR2 is SFDVKD in the germline V gene. CDR3 length equals 19 residues. Trimming left V 4 bases short and J 0 bases short, with 21 bases between. The CDR3 protein is CATSDPTTRGPGSYNEQFF. The CDR3 nucleotides are TGTGCCACCAGTGACCCAACCACTAGGGGCCCTGGCTCCTACAATGAGCAGTTCTTC.